These T cell receptor beta chains were read from a single sample in a study of blood T cell repertoires in COVID-19. Sequencing was performed with immunoSEQ multiplex PCR; in TCRdb, only in-frame clones are kept and a portion is missing. Of 150,000 to 200,000 clones listed, approximately 87% were seen once; the top ten hold approximately 3.3%. Sequences were obtained from peripheral blood. The receptors here all came from a man younger than 35 with active or convalescent COVID-19. Both conserved end residues are part of each CDR3. The D gene is left open where the match is weak. Size values are once, few and many counts, or a class for expanded clones, and some rows have none.

>TRBJ1-2|TRBV9|.|.
CASSVRGFYGYTF
TGTGCCAGCAGCGTCCGGGGATTCTATGGCTACACCTTC
>TRBJ1-5|TRBV11-3|.|TRBD1
CASSFGVEGANQPQHF
TGTGCCAGCAGCTTTGGGGTGGAGGGGGCAAATCAGCCCCAGCATTTT
>TRBJ1-5|TRBV19|.|.
CASSPQTGEGQPQHF
TGTGCCAGTAGTCCCCAAACAGGCGAAGGTCAGCCCCAGCATTTT
>TRBJ1-1|TRBV12-3/TRBV12-4|.|.
CASTLQGLKAFF
TGTGCCAGCACCCTGCAGGGCCTTAAAGCTTTCTTT
>TRBJ1-2|TRBV3-1/TRBV3-2|.|TRBD1
CASSSTGDVYGYTF
TGTGCCAGCAGCTCGACAGGGGATGTGTATGGCTACACCTTC
>TRBJ1-2|TRBV5-8|once|TRBD1
CASSQTRDRVNYGYTF
TGTGCCAGCAGCCAAACCCGGGACAGGGTTAACTATGGCTACACCTTC
>TRBJ2-2|TRBV7-3|once|.
CASSLEAPENTGELFF
TGTGCCAGCAGCTTAGAAGCGCCAGAGAACACCGGGGAGCTGTTTTTT
>TRBJ1-1|TRBV11-2|.|TRBD1
CASSPNARTGEAFF
TGTGCCAGCAGCCCCAACGCGCGGACAGGTGAAGCTTTCTTT
>TRBJ1-6|TRBV7-9|.|.
CASSFTGGRSPLHF
TGTGCCAGCAGCTTTACGGGGGGCAGGTCACCCCTCCACTTT
>TRBJ1-3|TRBV5-6|.|.
CASSPGTLSGNTIYF
TGTGCCAGCAGCCCCGGGACACTCTCTGGAAACACCATATATTTT
>TRBJ1-5|TRBV24-1|.|.
CATSDLGGPQHF
TGTGCCACCAGTGATTTGGGAGGGCCCCAGCATTTT
>TRBJ2-1|TRBV4-1|.|TRBD2
CASSQRAGETYNEQFF
TGCGCCAGCAGCCAAAGGGCGGGAGAAACCTACAATGAGCAGTTCTTC
>TRBJ2-5|TRBV5-1|.|TRBD1
CASSLGQGFIQETQYF
TGCGCCAGCAGCTTGGGACAGGGGTTCATCCAAGAGACCCAGTACTTC
>TRBJ2-1|TRBV30|once|.
CAWTSSYNEQFF
TGTGCCTGGACTAGCTCCTACAATGAGCAGTTCTTC
>TRBJ2-4|TRBV20-1|.|TRBD2
CSATGGNIQYF
TGCAGTGCTACGGGGGGAAACATTCAGTACTTC
>TRBJ2-2|TRBV27|.|.
CASSSDLTVNTGELFF
TGTGCCAGCAGTTCCGATTTGACAGTGAACACCGGGGAGCTGTTTTTT
>TRBJ1-1|TRBV5-6|few|.
CASSFRDTEPEAFF
TGTGCCAGCAGCTTCCGGGACACAGAACCTGAAGCTTTCTTT
>TRBJ2-5|TRBV14|.|.
CASSQDSSETQYF
TGTGCCAGCAGCCAGGACTCTTCAGAGACCCAGTACTTC
>TRBJ2-3|TRBV11-3|.|TRBD1
CASSFAGGDTQYF
TGTGCCAGCAGCTTCGCAGGGGGAGATACGCAGTATTTT
>TRBJ1-5|TRBV6-2/TRBV6-3|few|.
CASSSRQTSNQPQHF
TGTGCCAGCAGTTCCCGACAGACTAGCAATCAGCCCCAGCATTTT
>TRBJ1-1|TRBV4-1|.|.
CASSPLGRGTEAFF
TGCGCCAGCAGCCCGTTGGGGAGGGGGACTGAAGCTTTCTTT
>TRBJ1-2|TRBV28|.|.
CASFLSGTSNGYTF
TGTGCCAGCTTCCTCTCCGGGACATCGAATGGCTACACCTTC